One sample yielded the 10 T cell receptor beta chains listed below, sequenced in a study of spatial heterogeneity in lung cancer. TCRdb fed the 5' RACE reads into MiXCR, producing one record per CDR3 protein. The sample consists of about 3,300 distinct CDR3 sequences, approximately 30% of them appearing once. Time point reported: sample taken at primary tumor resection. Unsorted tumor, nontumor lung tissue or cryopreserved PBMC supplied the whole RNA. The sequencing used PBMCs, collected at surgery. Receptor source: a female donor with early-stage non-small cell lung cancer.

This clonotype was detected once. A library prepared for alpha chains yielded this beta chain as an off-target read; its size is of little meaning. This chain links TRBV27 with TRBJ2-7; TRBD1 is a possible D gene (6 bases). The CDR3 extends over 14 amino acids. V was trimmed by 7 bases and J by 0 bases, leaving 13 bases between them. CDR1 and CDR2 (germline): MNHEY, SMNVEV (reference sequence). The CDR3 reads CASKRQGSSYEQYF. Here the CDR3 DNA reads TGTGCCAGCAAGCGGCAGGGGAGCTCCTACGAGCAGTACTTC.

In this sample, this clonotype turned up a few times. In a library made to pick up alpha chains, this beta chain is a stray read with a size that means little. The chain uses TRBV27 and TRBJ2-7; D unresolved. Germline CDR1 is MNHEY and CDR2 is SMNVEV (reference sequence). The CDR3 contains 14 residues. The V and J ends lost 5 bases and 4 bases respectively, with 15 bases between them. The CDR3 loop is CASSTDPLGYEQYF. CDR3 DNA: TGTGCCAGCAGTACGGACCCCCTGGGTTACGAGCAGTACTTC.

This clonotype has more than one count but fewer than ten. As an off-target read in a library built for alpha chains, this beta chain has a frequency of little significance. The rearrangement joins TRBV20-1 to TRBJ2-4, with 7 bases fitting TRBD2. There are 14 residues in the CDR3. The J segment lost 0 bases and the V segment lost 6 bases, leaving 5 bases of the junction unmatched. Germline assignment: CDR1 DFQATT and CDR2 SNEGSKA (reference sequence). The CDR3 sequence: CSAFGGVAKNIQYF. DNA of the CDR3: TGCAGTGCCTTTGGGGGGGTAGCCAAAAACATTCAGTACTTC.

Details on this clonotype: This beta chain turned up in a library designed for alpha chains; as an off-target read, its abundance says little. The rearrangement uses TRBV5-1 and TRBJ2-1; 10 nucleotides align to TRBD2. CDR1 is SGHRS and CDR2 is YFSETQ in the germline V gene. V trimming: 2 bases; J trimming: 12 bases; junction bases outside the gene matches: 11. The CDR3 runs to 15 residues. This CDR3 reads CASSFGLAAGDRQFF. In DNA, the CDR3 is TGCGCCAGCAGCTTTGGACTAGCGGCAGGTGATCGGCAGTTCTTC.

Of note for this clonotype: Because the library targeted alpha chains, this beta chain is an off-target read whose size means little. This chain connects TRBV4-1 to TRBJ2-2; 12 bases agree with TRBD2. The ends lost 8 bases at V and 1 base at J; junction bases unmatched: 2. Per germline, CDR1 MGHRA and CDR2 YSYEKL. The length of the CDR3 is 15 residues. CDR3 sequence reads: CASASGRGNTGELFF. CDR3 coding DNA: TGCGCCAGCGCTAGCGGGAGGGGGAACACCGGGGAGCTGTTTTTT.

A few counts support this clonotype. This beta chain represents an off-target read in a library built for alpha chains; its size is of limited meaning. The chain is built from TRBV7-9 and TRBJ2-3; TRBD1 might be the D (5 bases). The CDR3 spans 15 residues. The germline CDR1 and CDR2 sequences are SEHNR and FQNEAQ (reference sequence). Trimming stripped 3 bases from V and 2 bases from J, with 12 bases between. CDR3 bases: TGTGCCAGCAGCTTCCGACAGAAGAACACAGATACGCAGTATTTT. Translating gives CASSFRQKNTDTQYF.

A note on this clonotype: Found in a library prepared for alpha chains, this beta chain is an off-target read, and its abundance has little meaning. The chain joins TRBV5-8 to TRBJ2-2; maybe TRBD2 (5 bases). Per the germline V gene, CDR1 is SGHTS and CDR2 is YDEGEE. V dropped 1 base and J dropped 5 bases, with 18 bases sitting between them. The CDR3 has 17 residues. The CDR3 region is CASSLWVAASLTGELFF. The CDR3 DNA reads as TGTGCCAGCAGCTTGTGGGTTGCGGCTAGCCTGACCGGGGAGCTGTTTTTT.

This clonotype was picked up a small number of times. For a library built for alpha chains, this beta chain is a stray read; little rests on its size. The CDR3: CASSPLARAKNIQYF. For the CDR3, the DNA is TGTGCCAGCAGCCCCCTTGCTAGGGCCAAAAACATTCAGTACTTC. The rearrangement uses TRBV7-2 and TRBJ2-4; D call uncertain. CDR3 length: 15 amino acids. The germline V gene has CDR1 SGHTA and CDR2 FQGNSA. Trimming stripped 5 bases from V and 1 base from J, with 12 bases between.

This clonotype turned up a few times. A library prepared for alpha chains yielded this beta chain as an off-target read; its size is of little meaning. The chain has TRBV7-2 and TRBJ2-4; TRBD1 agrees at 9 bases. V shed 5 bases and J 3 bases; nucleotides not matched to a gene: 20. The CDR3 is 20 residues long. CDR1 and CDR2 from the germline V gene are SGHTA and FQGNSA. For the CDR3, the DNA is TGTGCCAGCAGCCGCGGACAGGGGTCGAGAAGGTTGTCTGACAAAAACATTCAGTACTTC. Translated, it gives CASSRGQGSRRLSDKNIQYF.

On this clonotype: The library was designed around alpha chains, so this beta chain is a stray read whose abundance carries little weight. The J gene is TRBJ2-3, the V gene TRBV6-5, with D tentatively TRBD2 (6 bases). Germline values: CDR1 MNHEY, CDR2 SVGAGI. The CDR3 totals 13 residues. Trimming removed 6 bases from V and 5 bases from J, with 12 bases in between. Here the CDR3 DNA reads TGTGCCAGCAGCCTGGAGGGCCTAGATACGCAGTATTTT. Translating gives CASSLEGLDTQYF.